This T cell receptor beta chain was retrieved from a study of cytomegalovirus exposure and HLA in healthy donors. Study-wide findings and caveats: Common viral pathogens seemed, in a later analysis, to connect with several of the most significant clusters. It was reported that TCR beta sequences correctly inferred the HLA-A and HLA-B alleles for most subjects.

As for this clone: Its antigen is unknown.

The J segment lost 4 bases and the V segment lost 4 bases, leaving 6 bases of the junction unmatched. Germline lookup yields CDR1 MDHEN and CDR2 SYDVKM. This CDR3 is 15 amino acids long. Amplification used 60 Vbeta primers and 13 Jbeta primers. The table came from immunoSEQ multiplex PCR; TCRdb's copy has only in-frame clones and leaves some out. In the table there are about 140,000 clones, approximately 80% of which are singletons. The receptor was isolated from a young woman in good health and CMV-seropositive. Sequenced material: PBMCs. This chain uses TRBV28 with TRBJ1-2; 10 nucleotides align to TRBD1. This CDR3 reads CASSSPGQGTYGYTF. CDR3 bases: TGTGCCAGCAGTTCGCCGGGACAGGGGACCTATGGCTACACCTTC.